Below, 24 T cell receptor beta chains from the same sample are listed, as sequenced in a study of shared clonotypes between healthy human individuals. CD8 cells regarded as naive lacked CD45RO, were positively chosen for CCR7, and omitted terminally differentiated effector memory CD45RA+ cells. Repertoires were generated with immunoSEQ multiplex PCR, while TCRdb's copy carries only in-frame clones and drops some. The table shows roughly 600,000 clones, with nearly 98% occurring only once. The sample comprised naive CD8+ T cells sorted from blood. The receptors were gathered from a young man in good health.

The V and J genes are TRBV19 and TRBJ1-5; possibly TRBD1 for D (6 bases). Per germline, CDR1 LNHDA and CDR2 SQIVND (reference sequence). V lost 3 bases and J 9 bases, leaving 15 bases between the germline ends. This CDR3 region has 14 residues. The CDR3 sequence: CASSIGGGRRPQHF. The CDR3 nucleotides read TGTGCCAGTAGTATTGGAGGGGGAAGGAGGCCCCAGCATTTT.

The chain is built from TRBV10-3 and TRBJ2-1, with 8 bases lining up with TRBD1. Looked up from germline, CDR1 is ENHRY and CDR2 is SYGVKD. The CDR3 runs to 13 residues. With 9 bases clipped from V and 3 bases from J, the junction kept 4 bases outside the gene matches. In nucleotides, the CDR3 is TGTGCCATTAGACAGGGGAACTACAATGAGCAGTTCTTC. Protein sequence: CAIRQGNYNEQFF.

This chain joins TRBV7-9 and TRBJ2-7; possible D gene TRBD1, 6 bases. This CDR3 has 18 amino acids. CDR1 is SEHNR, CDR2 FQNEAQ, per germline (reference sequence). Trimming stripped 2 bases from V and 3 bases from J, with 23 bases between. CDR3 protein: CASSLQETGYPTHYEQYF. DNA of the CDR3: TGTGCCAGCAGCTTACAAGAAACAGGGTACCCAACTCACTACGAGCAGTACTTC.

The rearrangement uses TRBV4-1 and TRBJ2-3, with 10 bases fitting TRBD2. The CDR3 has 21 residues. In germline, CDR1 is MGHRA, CDR2 YSYEKL. Trimming cost V 1 base and J 3 bases; bases outside gene matches: 19. The CDR3 region is CASSQGGVYGLAEDDTDTQYF. The CDR3 DNA reads TGCGCCAGCAGCCAAGGGGGTGTGTATGGACTAGCGGAAGATGATACAGATACGCAGTATTTT.

The chain has TRBV5-1 and TRBJ2-3, with 9 bases that match TRBD2. Germline values: CDR1 SGHRS, CDR2 YFSETQ. The trim removed 4 bases at V and 0 bases at J, leaving 3 bases unmatched. CDR3 length: 15 residues. CDR3 DNA: TGCGCCAGCAGCCCCGGACTAGCGAGCACAGATACGCAGTATTTT. Translation: CASSPGLASTDTQYF.

The V call is TRBV5-6, the J call TRBJ2-7; a weak D match, TRBD1 (6 bases). This CDR3 is 14 amino acids long. Germline V gene lookup returns CDR1 SGHDT and CDR2 YYEEEE. Between the trimmed V and J ends, which lost 3 bases and 6 bases, there was a span of 16 bases. CDR3 DNA sequence: TGTGCCAGCAGCTCCCAGGACAGAGGTACCGAGCAGTACTTC. Protein product: CASSSQDRGTEQYF.

This rearrangement joins TRBV27 to TRBJ2-7; D not certain. The CDR3 sequence is 10 residues long. V was trimmed by 3 bases and J by 5 bases, leaving 2 bases between them. Looked up from germline, CDR1 is MNHEY and CDR2 is SMNVEV (reference sequence). CDR3 sequence reads: CASSFDEQYF. Here the CDR3 DNA reads TGTGCCAGCAGTTTCGACGAGCAGTACTTC.

V usage is TRBV4-2 and J usage is TRBJ1-1; D unresolved. The V end was cut by 0 bases, the J end by 1 base, with 3 bases between. CDR1 and CDR2 from the germline V gene are LGHNA and YNFKEQ. The CDR3 length is 13 residues. CDR3 nucleotides: TGTGCCAGCAGCCAAGATGGGAACACTGAAGCTTTCTTT. It translates to CASSQDGNTEAFF.

The chain employs TRBV7-6 and TRBJ1-4; 9 positions match TRBD1. Germline CDR1 SGHVS, CDR2 FNYEAQ. Trimming cost V 5 bases and J 10 bases; bases outside gene matches: 17. This CDR3 contains 17 residues. The DNA of the CDR3 is TGTGCCAGCAGCGCTGGGACAGGGATTGGGCCGGGGGGAAAACTGTTTTTT. Its protein is CASSAGTGIGPGGKLFF.

The rearrangement joins TRBV2 to TRBJ2-2; 7 nucleotides line up with TRBD1. V trimming: 11 bases; J trimming: 2 bases; junction bases outside the gene matches: 5. The germline V gene encodes CDR1 SNHLY and CDR2 FYNNEI. The CDR3 spans 13 residues. CDR3 sequence reads: CAPRGKNTGELFF. The CDR3 bases are TGTGCCCCCAGGGGGAAAAACACCGGGGAGCTGTTTTTT.

The chain uses TRBV28 and TRBJ1-1; D gene ambiguous. The CDR3 is 13 residues long. Germline V lookup: CDR1 MDHEN, CDR2 SYDVKM. The V and J ends lost 2 bases and 4 bases respectively, with 8 bases between them. The CDR3 DNA follows: TGTGCCAGCAGTTTACTGGATATCACTGAAGCTTTCTTT. Its translation is CASSLLDITEAFF.

The V gene is TRBV7-9, the J gene TRBJ2-7; D gene unclear. CDR3 length equals 18 residues. The V gene lost 6 bases and the J gene lost 0 bases, with 24 bases spanning the gap. CDR1 and CDR2 from the germline V gene are SEHNR and FQNEAQ (reference sequence). CDR3 sequence: CASSSKERSTSSSYEQYF. For the CDR3, the DNA is TGTGCCAGCAGTTCCAAAGAGCGTAGTACTTCCAGCTCCTACGAGCAGTACTTC.

Note on this clone: The identical CDR3 is also encoded by other nucleotide sequences in the sample. This chain joins TRBV27 and TRBJ2-7, with D hard to call. The CDR3 length is 13 residues. V was trimmed by 2 bases and J by 2 bases, leaving 7 bases between them. Germline V gives CDR1 MNHEY, CDR2 SMNVEV (reference sequence). CDR3 coding DNA: TGTGCCAGCAGTTTACGGAGTACCTACGAGCAGTACTTC. It is translated as CASSLRSTYEQYF.

The CDR3 region is CASSPQGGANQPQHF. CDR3 DNA sequence: TGCGCCAGCAGTCCTCAGGGCGGGGCGAATCAGCCCCAGCATTTT. V is TRBV4-1 and J is TRBJ1-5; TRBD1 is a possible D gene (5 bases). Trimming stripped 6 bases from V and 4 bases from J, with 16 bases between. There are 15 residues in the CDR3. Per the germline V gene, CDR1 is MGHRA and CDR2 is YSYEKL.

This clone was detected only once. The chain employs TRBV27 and TRBJ2-7, with 9 bases that match TRBD2. Per germline, CDR1 MNHEY and CDR2 SMNVEV (reference sequence). The CDR3 sequence is 15 residues long. Germline trimming cut 6 bases from V and 3 bases from J; bases unmatched to any gene: 9. The CDR3 sequence: CASSPSREGFYEQYF. Here the CDR3 DNA reads TGTGCCAGCAGCCCGTCGCGGGAGGGATTCTACGAGCAGTACTTC.

The chain combines TRBV11-2 with TRBJ2-7; weak D call: TRBD2 (7 bases). Germline CDR1 reads SGHAT; CDR2 reads FQNNGV. CDR3 size: 15 residues. The V and J ends lost 0 bases and 1 base respectively, with 10 bases between them. The CDR3 DNA follows: TGTGCCAGCAGCTTAGAGGGGGGGACATCCTACGAGCAGTACTTC. The encoded protein is CASSLEGGTSYEQYF.

The rearrangement joins TRBV2 to TRBJ2-7, with TRBD1 as a possible D gene (5 bases). V gave up 6 bases and J gave up 5 bases, with 17 bases separating them. The CDR3 consists of 14 residues. Germline CDR1 is SNHLY and CDR2 is FYNNEI. The CDR3, as DNA: TGTGCCAGCAGCGCAGGGATCGTCCAGAACGAGCAGTACTTC. It yields the protein CASSAGIVQNEQYF.

The chain carries TRBV12-5 and TRBJ2-7; D not resolved. This CDR3 has 12 amino acids. Trimming took off 7 bases at V and 1 base at J, with 8 bases between the two ends. CDR1 and CDR2 from the germline V gene are LGHNT and FRNRAP. CDR3 nucleotide sequence: TGTGCTAGTGACCCGGAGTCCTACGAGCAGTACTTC. Translated, it gives CASDPESYEQYF.

This clone was recorded once. The chain recombines TRBV11-1 with TRBJ2-7, with 7 bases aligning to TRBD2. Trimming at V came to 2 bases and at J to 5 bases, leaving 9 bases not matched to a gene. The CDR3 consists of 15 residues. The germline gives CDR1 SGHAT, CDR2 FQDESV (reference sequence). CDR3 in amino acids: CASSLFSGRPHEQYF. CDR3 nucleotide sequence: TGTGCCAGCAGCTTATTTTCCGGGAGGCCCCACGAGCAGTACTTC.

The J gene is TRBJ2-5, the V gene TRBV6-5; 7 bases are a match to TRBD1. The CDR3 is 14 residues long. V dropped 5 bases and J dropped 4; count of bases not matched to a gene: 7. The germline CDR1 and CDR2 sequences are MNHEY and SVGAGI. The CDR3 DNA reads TGTGCCAGCAGTAAAAACAGGGGCCTAGAGACCCAGTACTTC. Encoded protein: CASSKNRGLETQYF.

The chain combines TRBV7-2 with TRBJ2-1; D gene ambiguous. The germline V gene has CDR1 SGHTA and CDR2 FQGNSA. V lost 3 bases, J lost 7 bases, and 10 bases lay in between. The CDR3 is 13 amino acids. CDR3 amino acids: CASSFTLVNEQFF. For the CDR3, the DNA is TGTGCCAGCAGCTTCACCCTAGTAAATGAGCAGTTCTTC.

This clone was seen once. Here the CDR3 reads CASSLVGGQEETQYF. CDR3 nucleotides: TGTGCCAGCAGCTTAGTAGGAGGACAGGAAGAGACCCAGTACTTC. The rearrangement links TRBV11-2 to TRBJ2-5; 7 positions match TRBD1. Germline CDR1 SGHAT, CDR2 FQNNGV. The CDR3 spans 15 residues. J was trimmed by 3 bases and V by 1 base; bases with no gene match: 5.

This clone was observed a single time. The genes are TRBV5-1 and TRBJ2-3; D unclear. This CDR3 is 15 amino acids long. The V gene lost 4 bases and the J gene lost 0 bases, with 12 bases spanning the gap. Germline assignment: CDR1 SGHRS and CDR2 YFSETQ. DNA for the CDR3: TGCGCCAGCAGCCAGAGTTCGGCGAGCACAGATACGCAGTATTTT. Its protein is CASSQSSASTDTQYF.

The chain combines TRBV2 with TRBJ2-1; 11 positions match TRBD2. The germline gives CDR1 SNHLY, CDR2 FYNNEI. The CDR3 has 15 amino acids. With V trimmed by 4 bases and J by 7 bases, 6 bases remained unmatched. The CDR3 DNA reads as TGTGCCAGCAGTGGACTTAGCGGGGGGGGAAATGAGCAGTTCTTC. Its translation: CASSGLSGGGNEQFF.